The 25 T cell receptor beta chains below come from one sample, sequenced in a study of cytotoxic CD8 clonotypes in ibrutinib-treated CLL. TCRdb's copy holds only in-frame clones and misses some; the assay was immunoSEQ multiplex PCR. This sample carries just under 70,000 clones, about two thirds of them seen once, and the ten largest clones take approximately 6%. Specimen: PBMCs, collected after 12 months of ibrutinib treatment. The receptors stem from a human donor with chronic lymphocytic leukemia.

The V gene is TRBV30, the J gene TRBJ2-3; D gene ambiguous. Between the trimmed V and J ends, which lost 0 bases and 1 base, there was a span of 5 bases. The CDR3 has 13 residues. Looked up from germline, CDR1 is GTSNPN and CDR2 is SVGIG (reference sequence). The DNA for the CDR3 is TGTGCCTGGAGTGTGTCGGGCACAGATACGCAGTATTTT. It encodes CAWSVSGTDTQYF.

The CDR3 here is CASSYGRDRGVREKLFF. The CDR3 DNA follows: TGCGCCAGCAGTTATGGCCGGGACAGGGGTGTGAGAGAAAAACTGTTTTTT. The chain combines TRBV5-1 with TRBJ1-4, with 10 bases matching TRBD1. Germline V CDR1 and CDR2: SGHRS, YFSETQ. Trimming cost V 5 bases and J 8 bases; bases outside gene matches: 15. The CDR3 loop spans 17 amino acids.

The chain couples TRBV7-2 to TRBJ2-7; D is perhaps TRBD2 (6 bases). The V gene lost 5 bases and the J gene lost 1 base, with 9 bases spanning the gap. The CDR3 has 13 amino acids. Germline CDR1 reads SGHTA; CDR2 reads FQGNSA. The CDR3 DNA reads TGTGCCAGCAGCCAGGCGGGATCCTACGAGCAGTACTTC. As protein: CASSQAGSYEQYF.

This rearrangement joins TRBV7-2 to TRBJ1-6; possibly TRBD1 for D (5 bases). The CDR3 is 16 amino acids. Germline loops: CDR1 SGHTA, CDR2 FQGNSA. The V gene lost 5 bases and the J gene lost 7 bases, with 18 bases spanning the gap. The CDR3 bases are TGTGCCAGCAGCCGAAGGGTACAGGTAGAAAATTCACCCCTCCACTTT. It specifies CASSRRVQVENSPLHF. The variable domain in full, with the rest retrieved from reference TRBV7-2 and TRBJ1-6, is GAGVSQSPSNKVTEKGKDVELRCDPISGHTALYWYRQSLGQGLEFLIYFQGNSAPDKSGLPSDRFSAERTGGSVSTLTIQRTQQEDSAVYLCASSRRVQVENSPLHFGNGTRLTVT.

The V and J genes are TRBV7-2 and TRBJ1-4; a possible D gene is TRBD1 (6 bases). The CDR3 runs to 14 residues. CDR1 and CDR2 (germline): SGHTA, FQGNSA. V lost 5 bases, J lost 3 bases, and 10 bases lay in between. CDR3 DNA: TGTGCCAGCAGCCCCTCAGGGGCTAATGAAAAACTGTTTTTT. It encodes CASSPSGANEKLFF.

The chain couples TRBV19 to TRBJ2-3; TRBD1 matches 8 bases. The germline V gene has CDR1 LNHDA and CDR2 SQIVND (reference sequence). Unmatched junction bases numbered 4, after V lost 3 bases and J lost 5 bases. This CDR3 is 14 amino acids long. The CDR3 DNA reads as TGTGCCAGTAGTATGGCAGGGGGCAGAGATACGCAGTATTTT. This sequence encodes CASSMAGGRDTQYF.

The J gene is TRBJ2-1, the V gene TRBV15; D gene unclear. Trimming pared 0 bases from V and 9 bases from J, leaving 6 bases between. The CDR3 extends over 12 amino acids. Germline values: CDR1 LNHNV, CDR2 YYDKDF (reference sequence). For the CDR3, the DNA is TGTGCCACCAGCAGAGATTGGGGTGAGCAGTTCTTC. Protein sequence: CATSRDWGEQFF.

The chain employs TRBV18 and TRBJ1-6; unclear D gene. Germline CDR1 KGHSH, CDR2 LQKENI. Trimming removed 3 bases from V and 5 bases from J, with 8 bases in between. The CDR3 is 14 amino acids. CDR3 sequence reads: CASSPGTDNSPLHF. The DNA of the CDR3 is TGTGCCAGCTCACCGGGCACAGATAATTCACCCCTCCACTTT.

This clone has just a few counts. The rearrangement joins TRBV6-5 to TRBJ1-5; D is possibly TRBD1 (6 bases). V was clipped by 6 bases and J by 1 base, with 10 bases between them. The CDR3 has 14 amino acids. Germline CDR1 reads MNHEY; CDR2 reads SVGAGI. The CDR3 DNA reads as TGTGCCAGCAGGGAGGGGGGGAGCAATCAGCCCCAGCATTTT. Amino acid sequence: CASREGGSNQPQHF.

This chain joins TRBV7-9 and TRBJ2-3; no firm D call. V lost 5 bases, J lost 0 bases, and 18 bases lay in between. This CDR3 contains 17 residues. Germline CDR1 is SEHNR and CDR2 is FQNEAQ (reference sequence). CDR3 amino acids: CASSLRRGPYSTDTQYF. For the CDR3, the DNA is TGTGCCAGCAGCCTGCGCCGAGGCCCCTACAGCACAGATACGCAGTATTTT.

This chain uses TRBV5-1 with TRBJ2-1; 10 bases agree with TRBD2. Germline lookup yields CDR1 SGHRS and CDR2 YFSETQ. V gave up 3 bases and J gave up 7 bases; unmatched junction bases: 13. The CDR3 has 17 amino acids. The CDR3 reads CASSSQGTSGAQNEQFF. The CDR3, as DNA: TGCGCCAGCAGCTCTCAGGGTACTAGCGGGGCCCAAAATGAGCAGTTCTTC.

This chain joins TRBV19 and TRBJ1-1; no clear D gene. The CDR3 length is 11 residues. Germline V gene data show CDR1 as LNHDA and CDR2 as SQIVND (reference sequence). The V gene lost 5 bases and the J gene lost 4 bases, with 5 bases spanning the gap. CDR3 coding DNA: TGTGCCAGTAGTCACGGCACTGAAGCTTTCTTT. Amino acids: CASSHGTEAFF.

The chain combines TRBV30 with TRBJ2-5; D remains ambiguous. Trimming pared 5 bases from V and 3 bases from J, leaving 7 bases between. CDR3 length: 11 residues. Germline values: CDR1 GTSNPN, CDR2 SVGIG (reference sequence). CDR3 loop: CAWVREETQYF. DNA of the CDR3: TGTGCCTGGGTTAGAGAAGAGACCCAGTACTTC.

The rearrangement links TRBV27 to TRBJ1-6; unclear D gene. Trimming stripped 5 bases from V and 12 bases from J, with 8 bases between. The CDR3 length is 11 residues. Germline assignment: CDR1 MNHEY and CDR2 SMNVEV (reference sequence). In DNA, the CDR3 is TGTGCCAGCAGTCTGAGAGGACCCCTCCACTTT. Translation gives CASSLRGPLHF.

J is TRBJ2-7 and V is TRBV5-1, with no clear D. CDR1 and CDR2 (germline): SGHRS, YFSETQ. The CDR3 runs 15 residues. Trimming shortened V by 2 bases and J by 2 bases, and 14 bases separated the two germline ends. The CDR3 reads CASSLGPHGTYEQYF. CDR3 DNA sequence: TGCGCCAGCAGCTTAGGACCTCACGGCACCTACGAGCAGTACTTC.

There are a few counts of this clone. The V and J genes are TRBV18 and TRBJ1-2; TRBD1 might be the D (5 bases). Germline-derived CDR1 and CDR2 are KGHSH and LQKENI. Between the trimmed V and J ends, which lost 1 base and 8 bases, there was a span of 14 bases. This CDR3 has 14 residues. The chain's CDR3 is CASSPRRQGEGYTF. DNA for the CDR3: TGTGCCAGCTCACCACGGAGGCAGGGAGAGGGCTACACCTTC.

The chain links TRBV19 to TRBJ2-5; 7 bases map to TRBD1. Unmatched junction bases numbered 11, after V lost 5 bases and J lost 5 bases. The CDR3 covers 15 residues. Germline V gives CDR1 LNHDA, CDR2 SQIVND (reference sequence). CDR3 DNA: TGTGCCAGTAGTCCCAGGACAGGAAGGCGGGAGACCCAGTACTTC. Translated, it gives CASSPRTGRRETQYF. The variable domain in full, completed from reference TRBV19 and TRBJ2-5, reads DGGITQSPKYLFRKEGQNVTLSCEQNLNHDAMYWYRQDPGQGLRLIYYSQIVNDFQKGDIAEGYSVSREKKESFPLTVTSAQKNPTAFYLCASSPRTGRRETQYFGPGTRLLVL.

The chain combines TRBV5-6 with TRBJ1-1; 10 bases align to TRBD1. Trimming at V came to 5 bases and at J to 8 bases, leaving 9 bases not matched to a gene. The CDR3 has 14 amino acids. CDR1 and CDR2 from the germline V gene are SGHDT and YYEEEE. This chain's CDR3 is CASRTQGQGPEAFF. The CDR3 nucleotides are TGTGCCAGCAGAACTCAGGGACAGGGGCCCGAAGCTTTCTTT.

V usage is TRBV30 and J usage is TRBJ2-4, with 10 bases matching TRBD2. V was pared by 8 bases and J by 2 bases, with 6 bases of the junction left unmatched. Germline V gene sequence: CDR1 GTSNPN, CDR2 SVGIG (reference sequence). CDR3 length equals 14 residues. The CDR3 here is CAGSGGASKNIQYF. CDR3 coding DNA: TGTGCCGGAAGCGGGGGGGCGTCCAAAAACATTCAGTACTTC.

The chain carries TRBV27 and TRBJ1-4, with a weak D call TRBD1 (5 bases). Germline CDR1 MNHEY, CDR2 SMNVEV (reference sequence). This CDR3 is 13 amino acids long. The V end was cut by 5 bases, the J end by 8 bases, with 12 bases between. Here the CDR3 reads CASSRTNLEKLFF. Written as DNA, the CDR3 is TGTGCCAGCAGTCGGACAAACCTCGAAAAACTGTTTTTT.

J is TRBJ1-2 and V is TRBV28, with D perhaps matching TRBD1 (5 bases). This CDR3 is 15 amino acids long. Germline loops: CDR1 MDHEN, CDR2 SYDVKM. Trimming pared 4 bases from V and 4 bases from J, leaving 16 bases between. The CDR3 nucleotides are TGTGCCAGCAGTTCCGCTGACAGCTACGTCTATGGCTACACCTTC. Protein sequence: CASSSADSYVYGYTF.

The CDR3 here is CASGTSNSPLHF. The CDR3 coding sequence is TGTGCTAGTGGGACTTCCAATTCACCCCTCCACTTT. V usage is TRBV12-5 and J usage is TRBJ1-6; no clear D gene. CDR3 length: 12 amino acids. Germline lookup yields CDR1 LGHNT and CDR2 FRNRAP. Deletions cut 6 bases from V and 7 bases from J, with 7 bases between.

This chain uses TRBV6-4 with TRBJ2-7, with TRBD1 identical over 10 bases. CDR1 is MRHNA, CDR2 SNTAGT, per germline. V was pared by 4 bases and J by 2 bases, with 5 bases of the junction left unmatched. This CDR3 contains 15 residues. CDR3 residues: CASSVRDRGPYEQYF. CDR3 DNA: TGTGCCAGCAGTGTAAGGGACAGGGGCCCCTACGAGCAGTACTTC.

The chain joins TRBV10-3 to TRBJ2-7; unclear D gene. The CDR3 runs to 12 residues. Per the germline V gene, CDR1 is ENHRY and CDR2 is SYGVKD. The ends were cut back, 0 bases at V and 6 bases at J, with 6 bases in the middle. CDR3 sequence reads: CAISESTGEQYF. CDR3 DNA: TGTGCCATCAGTGAGTCAACCGGCGAGCAGTACTTC.

Only one count was recorded for this clone. The rearrangement uses TRBV30 and TRBJ2-3, with 8 bases matching TRBD2. This CDR3 has 13 residues. CDR1 and CDR2 from the germline V gene are GTSNPN and SVGIG (reference sequence). The V gene end was trimmed by 5 bases and the J gene end by 2 bases; junction bases not matched to a gene: 3. CDR3 bases: TGTGCCTGGGGGCGGGGGGACACAGATACGCAGTATTTT. Protein: CAWGRGDTDTQYF. The full variable domain, in which reference TRBV30 and TRBJ2-3 provide the parts outside the CDR3, is SQTIHQWPATLVQPVGSPLSLECTVEGTSNPNLYWYRQAAGRGLQLLFYSVGIGQISSEVPQNLSASRPQDRQFILSSKKLLLSDSGFYLCAWGRGDTDTQYFGPGTRLTVL.